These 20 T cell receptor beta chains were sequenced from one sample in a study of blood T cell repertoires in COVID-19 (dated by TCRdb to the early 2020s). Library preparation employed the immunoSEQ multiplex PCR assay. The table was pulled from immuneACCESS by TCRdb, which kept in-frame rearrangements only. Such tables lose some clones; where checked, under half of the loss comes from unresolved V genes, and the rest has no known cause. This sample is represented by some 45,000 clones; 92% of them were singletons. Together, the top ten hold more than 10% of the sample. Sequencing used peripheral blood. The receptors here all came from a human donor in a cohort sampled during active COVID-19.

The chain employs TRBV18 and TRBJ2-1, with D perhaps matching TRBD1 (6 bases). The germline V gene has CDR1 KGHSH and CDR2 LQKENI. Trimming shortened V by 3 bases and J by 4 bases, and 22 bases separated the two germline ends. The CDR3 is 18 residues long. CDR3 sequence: CASSPPRPGQNLYNEQFF. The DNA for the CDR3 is TGTGCCAGCTCACCGCCTCGCCCCGGACAGAACCTTTACAATGAGCAGTTCTTC. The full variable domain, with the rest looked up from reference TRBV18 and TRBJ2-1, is NAGVMQNPRHLVRRRGQEARLRCSPMKGHSHVYWYRQLPEEGLKFMVYLQKENIIDESGMPKERFSAEFPKEGPSILRIQQVVRGDSAAYFCASSPPRPGQNLYNEQFFGPGTRLTVL.

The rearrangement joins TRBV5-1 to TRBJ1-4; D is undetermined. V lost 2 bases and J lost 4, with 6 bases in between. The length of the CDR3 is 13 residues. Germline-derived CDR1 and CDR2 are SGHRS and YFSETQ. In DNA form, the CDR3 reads TGCGCCAGCAGCTTACCGGGTAATGAAAAACTGTTTTTT. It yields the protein CASSLPGNEKLFF. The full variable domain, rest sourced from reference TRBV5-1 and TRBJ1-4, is KAGVTQTPRYLIKTRGQQVTLSCSPISGHRSVSWYQQTPGQGLQFLFEYFSETQRNKGNFPGRFSGRQFSNSRSEMNVSTLELGDSALYLCASSLPGNEKLFFGSGTQLSVL.

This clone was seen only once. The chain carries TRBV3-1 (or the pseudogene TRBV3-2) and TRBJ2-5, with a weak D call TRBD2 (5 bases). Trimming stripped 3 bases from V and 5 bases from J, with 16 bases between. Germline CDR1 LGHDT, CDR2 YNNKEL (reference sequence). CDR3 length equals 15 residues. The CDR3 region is CASSHRTRTGETQYF. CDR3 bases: TGTGCCAGCAGCCACAGAACTAGGACGGGCGAGACCCAGTACTTC.

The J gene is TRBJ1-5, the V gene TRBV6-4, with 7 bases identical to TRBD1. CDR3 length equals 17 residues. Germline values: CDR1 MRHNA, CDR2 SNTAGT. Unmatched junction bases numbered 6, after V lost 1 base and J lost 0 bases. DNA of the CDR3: TGTGCCAGCAGTGACTTGCCCGGACAGGTTAGCAATCAGCCCCAGCATTTT. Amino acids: CASSDLPGQVSNQPQHF.

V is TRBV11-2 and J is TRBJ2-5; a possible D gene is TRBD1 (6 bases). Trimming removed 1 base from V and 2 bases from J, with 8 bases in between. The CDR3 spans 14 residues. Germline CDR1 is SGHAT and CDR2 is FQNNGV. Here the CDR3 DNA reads TGTGCCAGCAGCTTAGGGACAGTACAAGAGACCCAGTACTTC. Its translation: CASSLGTVQETQYF.

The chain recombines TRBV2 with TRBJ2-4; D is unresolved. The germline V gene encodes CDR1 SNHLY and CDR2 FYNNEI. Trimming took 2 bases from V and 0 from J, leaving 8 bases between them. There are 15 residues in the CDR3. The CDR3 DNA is TGTGCCAGCAGTGAATACAGTCTAGCCAAAAACATTCAGTACTTC. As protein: CASSEYSLAKNIQYF.

The CDR3 region has the DNA TGTGCCAGCAGTCGGGGGGACTTCTCCAATGAGCAGTTCTTC. This sequence encodes CASSRGDFSNEQFF. The chain carries TRBV28 and TRBJ2-1; 7 bases are a match to TRBD2. Germline values: CDR1 MDHEN, CDR2 SYDVKM. V lost 5 bases and J lost 6; bases outside the gene matches: 7. The length of the CDR3 is 14 residues.

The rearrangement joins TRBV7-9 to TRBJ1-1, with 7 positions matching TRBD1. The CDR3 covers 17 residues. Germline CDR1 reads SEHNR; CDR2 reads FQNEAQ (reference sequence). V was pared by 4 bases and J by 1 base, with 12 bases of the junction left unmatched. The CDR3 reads CASSSPLLTGPNTEAFF. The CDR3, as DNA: TGTGCCAGCAGCTCCCCATTATTGACAGGGCCGAACACTGAAGCTTTCTTT.

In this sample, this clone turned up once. The CDR3 nucleotides read TGTGCCAGCAGCTCAGGGGCCAGATACGAGCAGTACTTC. It translates to CASSSGARYEQYF. The rearrangement uses TRBV7-2 and TRBJ2-7; weak D call: TRBD1 (6 bases). Germline CDR1 and CDR2: SGHTA and FQGNSA. Trimming left V 4 bases short and J 4 bases short, with 11 bases between. This CDR3 is 13 amino acids long. The complete variable domain, with remaining parts taken from reference TRBV7-2 and TRBJ2-7, reads GAGVSQSPSNKVTEKGKDVELRCDPISGHTALYWYRQSLGQGLEFLIYFQGNSAPDKSGLPSDRFSAERTGGSVSTLTIQRTQQEDSAVYLCASSSGARYEQYFGPGTRLTVT.

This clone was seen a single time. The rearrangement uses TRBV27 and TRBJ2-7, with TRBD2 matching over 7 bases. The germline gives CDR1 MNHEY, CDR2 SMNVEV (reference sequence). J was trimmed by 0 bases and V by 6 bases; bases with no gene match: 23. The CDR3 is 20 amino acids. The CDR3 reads CASRPGEGRAGTGSSYEQYF. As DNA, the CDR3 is TGTGCCAGCAGACCGGGGGAGGGCAGGGCCGGGACCGGGAGCTCCTACGAGCAGTACTTC.

CDR3 region: CASSHLAGDGNEQFF. CDR3 nucleotides: TGCGCCAGCAGCCACCTAGCGGGAGACGGCAATGAGCAGTTCTTC. The chain recombines TRBV4-1 with TRBJ2-1, with 10 bases identical to TRBD2. V dropped 3 bases and J dropped 6; count of bases not matched to a gene: 5. CDR1 MGHRA and CDR2 YSYEKL come from the germline V gene. CDR3 length equals 15 residues.

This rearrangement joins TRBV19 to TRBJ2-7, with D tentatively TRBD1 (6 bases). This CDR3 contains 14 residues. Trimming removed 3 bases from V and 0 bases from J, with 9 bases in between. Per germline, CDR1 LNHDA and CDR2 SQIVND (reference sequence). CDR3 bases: TGTGCCAGTAGTATTCAGGGGAGCTCCTACGAGCAGTACTTC. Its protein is CASSIQGSSYEQYF.

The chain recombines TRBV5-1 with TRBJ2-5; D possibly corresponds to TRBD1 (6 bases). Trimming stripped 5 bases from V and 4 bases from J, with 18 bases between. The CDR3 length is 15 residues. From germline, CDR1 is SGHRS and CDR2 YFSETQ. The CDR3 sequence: CASRRSTGNSETQYF. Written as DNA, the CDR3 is TGCGCCAGCAGGAGATCGACAGGTAACTCAGAGACCCAGTACTTC.

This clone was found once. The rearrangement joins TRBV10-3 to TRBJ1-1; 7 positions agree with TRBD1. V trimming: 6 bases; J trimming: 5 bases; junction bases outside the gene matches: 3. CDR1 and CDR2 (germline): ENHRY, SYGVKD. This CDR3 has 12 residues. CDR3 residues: CAIRTGTTEAFF. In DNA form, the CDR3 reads TGTGCCATCAGGACAGGGACAACTGAAGCTTTCTTT.

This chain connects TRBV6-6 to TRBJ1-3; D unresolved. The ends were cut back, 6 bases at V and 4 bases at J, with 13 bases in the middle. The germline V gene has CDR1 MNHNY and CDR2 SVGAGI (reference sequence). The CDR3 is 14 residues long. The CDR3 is CASRVGGIGNTIYF. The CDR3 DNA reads TGTGCCAGCAGGGTAGGCGGGATAGGAAACACCATATATTTT.

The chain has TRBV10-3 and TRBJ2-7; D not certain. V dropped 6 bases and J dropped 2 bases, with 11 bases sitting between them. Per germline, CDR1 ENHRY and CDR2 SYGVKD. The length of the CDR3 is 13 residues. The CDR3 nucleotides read TGTGCCATCAGAACAGAGACCACCTACGAGCAGTACTTC. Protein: CAIRTETTYEQYF.

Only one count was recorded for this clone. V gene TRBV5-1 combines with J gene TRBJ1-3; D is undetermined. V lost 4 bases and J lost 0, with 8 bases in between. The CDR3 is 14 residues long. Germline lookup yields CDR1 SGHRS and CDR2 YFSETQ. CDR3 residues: CASSTSFSGNTIYF. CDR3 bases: TGCGCCAGCAGCACTTCCTTCTCTGGAAACACCATATATTTT. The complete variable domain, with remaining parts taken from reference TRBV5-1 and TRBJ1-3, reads KAGVTQTPRYLIKTRGQQVTLSCSPISGHRSVSWYQQTPGQGLQFLFEYFSETQRNKGNFPGRFSGRQFSNSRSEMNVSTLELGDSALYLCASSTSFSGNTIYFGEGSWLTVV.

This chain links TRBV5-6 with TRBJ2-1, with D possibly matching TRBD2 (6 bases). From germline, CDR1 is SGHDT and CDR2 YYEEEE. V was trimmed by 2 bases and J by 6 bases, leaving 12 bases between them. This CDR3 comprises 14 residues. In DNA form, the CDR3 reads TGTGCCAGCAGCTTTGGAGGGAGGAGCAATGAGCAGTTCTTC. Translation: CASSFGGRSNEQFF. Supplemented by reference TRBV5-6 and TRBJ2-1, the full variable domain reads DAGVTQSPTHLIKTRGQQVTLRCSPKSGHDTVSWYQQALGQGPQFIFQYYEEEERQRGNFPDRFSGHQFPNYSSELNVNALLLGDSALYLCASSFGGRSNEQFFGPGTRLTVL.

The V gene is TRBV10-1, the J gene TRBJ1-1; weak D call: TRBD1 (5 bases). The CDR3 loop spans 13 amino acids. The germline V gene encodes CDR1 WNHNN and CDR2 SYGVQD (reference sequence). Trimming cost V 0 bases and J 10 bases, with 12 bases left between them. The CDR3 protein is CASSESGGARAFF. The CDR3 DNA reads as TGCGCCAGCAGTGAGTCGGGTGGGGCTCGAGCTTTCTTT.

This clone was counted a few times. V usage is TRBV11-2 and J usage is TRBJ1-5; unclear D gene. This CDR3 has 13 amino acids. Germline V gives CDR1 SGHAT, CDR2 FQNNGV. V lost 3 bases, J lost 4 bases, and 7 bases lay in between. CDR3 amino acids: CASSFGGNQPQHF. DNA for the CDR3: TGTGCCAGCAGCTTTGGCGGGAATCAGCCCCAGCATTTT. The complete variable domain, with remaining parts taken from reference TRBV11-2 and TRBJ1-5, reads EAGVAQSPRYKIIEKRQSVAFWCNPISGHATLYWYQQILGQGPKLLIQFQNNGVVDDSQLPKDRFSAERLKGVDSTLKIQPAKLEDSAVYLCASSFGGNQPQHFGDGTRLSIL.